The 27 T cell receptor beta chains below all came from one sample that was sequenced in a study of blood T cell repertoires in COVID-19. Sequencing used immunoSEQ multiplex PCR; TCRdb keeps in-frame clones, though not all of them. The data show around 200,000 clones, around 81% seen once. The sample consisted of peripheral blood. These receptors were taken from a man aged 45-65 years with active or convalescent COVID-19.

The chain uses TRBV27 and TRBJ2-5; 8 bases agree with TRBD2. In germline, CDR1 is MNHEY, CDR2 SMNVEV (reference sequence). This CDR3 contains 14 residues. V dropped 3 bases and J dropped 4; count of bases not matched to a gene: 4. CDR3 sequence (DNA): TGTGCCAGCAGTTTCGGGGGGGCTTCAGAGACCCAGTACTTC. It codes for CASSFGGASETQYF.

The J gene is TRBJ1-4, the V gene TRBV5-1; TRBD1 matches 10 bases. This CDR3 region has 18 residues. With 2 bases clipped from V and 8 bases from J, the junction kept 15 bases outside the gene matches. Germline loops: CDR1 SGHRS, CDR2 YFSETQ. The CDR3: CASSFLPGQGSAGEKLFF. CDR3 in DNA: TGCGCCAGCAGCTTTTTACCGGGACAGGGGTCCGCGGGGGAAAAACTGTTTTTT.

The table lists this clone with a count of one. The rearrangement joins TRBV6-6 to TRBJ1-2; TRBD1 matches 7 bases. With 0 bases clipped from V and 8 bases from J, the junction kept 9 bases outside the gene matches. This CDR3 has 15 amino acids. The V gene's germline CDR1 is MNHNY and CDR2 SVGAGI (reference sequence). The DNA of the CDR3 is TGTGCCAGCAGTTACTCAACGCTACAGGGGTACGGCTACACCTTC. Translation: CASSYSTLQGYGYTF.

This clone was detected only a few times. V usage is TRBV29-1 and J usage is TRBJ1-1, with D perhaps TRBD1 (5 bases). The CDR3 extends over 14 amino acids. Germline CDR1 SQVTM, CDR2 ANQGSEA. The V end was cut by 5 bases, the J end by 4 bases, with 17 bases between. The CDR3 protein is CSVFSGYLSTEAFF. DNA of the CDR3: TGCAGCGTTTTTTCAGGGTATCTGAGCACTGAAGCTTTCTTT.

The V call is TRBV19, the J call TRBJ1-4, with D perhaps matching TRBD1 (6 bases). The CDR3 has 15 residues. The germline V gene has CDR1 LNHDA and CDR2 SQIVND (reference sequence). Trimming shortened V by 4 bases and J by 3 bases, and 12 bases separated the two germline ends. The CDR3 DNA sequence: TGTGCCAGTAGTAGCACCAGGGGTCCTAATGAAAAACTGTTTTTT. Translation gives CASSSTRGPNEKLFF.

The J gene is TRBJ2-1, the V gene TRBV6-5; a weak D match, TRBD2 (5 bases). The CDR3 covers 13 residues. The V gene lost 0 bases and the J gene lost 5 bases, with 5 bases spanning the gap. Germline CDR1 reads MNHEY; CDR2 reads SVGAGI. Here the CDR3 reads CASSYSGDNEQFF. The CDR3 bases are TGTGCCAGCAGTTACTCGGGAGACAATGAGCAGTTCTTC.

The V call is TRBV7-2, the J call TRBJ2-2; maybe TRBD1 (6 bases). The CDR3 consists of 15 residues. The V gene lost 2 bases and the J gene lost 2 bases, with 9 bases spanning the gap. Germline V gives CDR1 SGHTA, CDR2 FQGNSA. The CDR3 DNA is TGTGCCAGCAGCTTACTACAGGGAAACACCGGGGAGCTGTTTTTT. Amino acids: CASSLLQGNTGELFF.

This chain links TRBV7-6 with TRBJ1-2, with TRBD1 identical over 9 bases. The germline CDR1 and CDR2 sequences are SGHVS and FNYEAQ. V gave up 5 bases and J gave up 5 bases; unmatched junction bases: 9. The CDR3 length is 15 residues. The CDR3 reads CASSPQGTGTYGYTF. The CDR3 bases are TGTGCCAGCAGCCCACAAGGGACAGGGACTTATGGCTACACCTTC.

The chain is built from TRBV6-5 and TRBJ1-1; TRBD1 matches 8 bases. The CDR3 has 15 amino acids. Germline trimming cut 5 bases from V and 6 bases from J; bases unmatched to any gene: 11. Germline assignment: CDR1 MNHEY and CDR2 SVGAGI. CDR3 nucleotides: TGTGCCAGCAGTAACAGGGGGGGACTGGGGGCTGAAGCTTTCTTT. It translates to CASSNRGGLGAEAFF.

In this sample, this clone turned up a few times. This chain connects TRBV14 to TRBJ1-2, with D uncertain. CDR1 and CDR2 (germline): SGHDN, FVKESK. The CDR3 covers 14 residues. Deletions cut 0 bases from V and 12 bases from J, with 17 bases between. CDR3 loop: CASSQEEGRARHTF. The CDR3 DNA sequence: TGTGCCAGCAGCCAAGAGGAAGGGAGGGCACGGCACACCTTC.

The table lists this clone with a few counts. This CDR3 is also generated by other DNA sequences in the sample. The chain combines TRBV9 with TRBJ1-2; TRBD1 is a possible D gene (6 bases). The CDR3 contains 13 residues. CDR1 is SGDLS and CDR2 is YYNGEE in the germline V gene. The V end was cut by 2 bases, the J end by 4 bases, with 9 bases between. The CDR3 here is CASSVVGGYGYTF. The CDR3 nucleotides read TGTGCCAGCAGCGTGGTAGGGGGCTATGGCTACACCTTC.

The chain couples TRBV7-3 to TRBJ2-1, with a tentative D call TRBD1 (8 bases). V dropped 4 bases and J dropped 2 bases, with 12 bases sitting between them. The CDR3 has 15 amino acids. Germline V gene sequence: CDR1 SGHTA, CDR2 FQGTGA. CDR3 region: CASSSTGGAYNEQFF. DNA of the CDR3: TGTGCCAGCAGCTCCACAGGGGGGGCCTACAATGAGCAGTTCTTC.

A single count supports this clone. This rearrangement joins TRBV3-1 (or the pseudogene TRBV3-2) to TRBJ2-5; 11 bases match TRBD2. This CDR3 has 16 residues. Germline V gene data show CDR1 as LGHDT and CDR2 as YNNKEL (reference sequence). Trimming took 6 bases from V and 4 from J; bases not matched to a gene: 10. The CDR3 loop is CASSHQLAGVLETQYF. The CDR3 region has the DNA TGTGCCAGCAGTCACCAACTAGCGGGGGTATTAGAGACCCAGTACTTC.

The rearrangement uses TRBV30 and TRBJ1-3; D uncertain. Germline CDR1 is GTSNPN and CDR2 is SVGIG (reference sequence). The CDR3 sequence is 16 residues long. V dropped 0 bases and J dropped 0 bases, with 12 bases sitting between them. CDR3 in DNA: TGTGCCTGGAGTGTACACGGCAGGATCTCTGGAAACACCATATATTTT. It is translated as CAWSVHGRISGNTIYF.

The chain is built from TRBV6-4 and TRBJ1-6; 9 nucleotides match TRBD1. The CDR3 is made up of 14 amino acids. Losses at the gene ends were 6 bases for V and 6 bases for J; bases not matched to a gene: 3. Germline CDR1 MRHNA, CDR2 SNTAGT. The CDR3 coding sequence is TGTGCCAGCAGCGAGGACAGGGGTAATTCACCCCTCCACTTT. It codes for CASSEDRGNSPLHF.

The CDR3 spells CASSLGQGSSYEQYF. CDR3 DNA sequence: TGTGCCAGCAGCTTAGGACAGGGCTCCTCCTACGAGCAGTACTTC. The genes are TRBV5-4 and TRBJ2-7; 8 bases match TRBD1. The CDR3 totals 15 residues. The germline V gene encodes CDR1 SGHNT and CDR2 YYREEE (reference sequence). V lost 2 bases and J lost 0; bases outside the gene matches: 4. The full variable domain, rest sourced from reference TRBV5-4 and TRBJ2-7, is ETGVTQSPTHLIKTRGQQVTLRCSSQSGHNTVSWYQQALGQGPQFIFQYYREEENGRGNFPPRFSGLQFPNYSSELNVNALELDDSALYLCASSLGQGSSYEQYFGPGTRLTVT.

The chain uses TRBV27 and TRBJ2-7; D may be TRBD2 (5 bases). The CDR3 covers 15 residues. The V gene's germline CDR1 is MNHEY and CDR2 SMNVEV (reference sequence). The V end lost 6 bases, the J end lost 0 bases, and 15 bases lay between the germline ends. The CDR3: CASSPRTGSSYEQYF. CDR3 nucleotide sequence: TGTGCCAGCAGCCCCCGGACGGGGAGCTCCTACGAGCAGTACTTC.

The chain has TRBV30 and TRBJ1-1; D might be TRBD1 (5 bases). The V and J ends lost 5 bases and 1 base respectively, with 11 bases between them. The CDR3 loop spans 13 amino acids. Germline loops: CDR1 GTSNPN, CDR2 SVGIG (reference sequence). For the CDR3, the DNA is TGTGCCTGGGAGTCTCAGGGGAACACTGAAGCTTTCTTT. It translates to CAWESQGNTEAFF.

This chain uses TRBV3-1 (or the pseudogene TRBV3-2) with TRBJ2-3; 7 nucleotides line up with TRBD2. Looked up from germline, CDR1 is LGHDT and CDR2 is YNNKEL (reference sequence). The CDR3 sequence is 12 residues long. V gave up 4 bases and J gave up 14 bases; unmatched junction bases: 9. The CDR3 is CASSPGTTVMYF. The CDR3, as DNA: TGTGCCAGCAGCCCCGGGACTACCGTGATGTATTTT.

CDR3 sequence reads: CASSYHLAGGDSTDTQYF. CDR3 sequence (DNA): TGTGCCAGCAGTTACCATCTAGCGGGGGGTGACAGCACAGATACGCAGTATTTT. The chain joins TRBV6-7 to TRBJ2-3; TRBD2 matches at 11 bases. TRBV6-7 is sorted into the ORF group, with uncertain function. The CDR3 is 18 amino acids. The ends lost 2 bases at V and 0 bases at J; junction bases unmatched: 7.

The chain is built from TRBV18 and TRBJ1-2; perhaps TRBD1 as D (5 bases). V was pared by 6 bases and J by 1 base, with 15 bases between. Germline V gene lookup returns CDR1 KGHSH and CDR2 LQKENI. The CDR3 extends over 15 amino acids. The CDR3 bases are TGTGCCAGCTCCCTCCTCCCTGACAGTAACTATGGCTACACCTTC. This codes for CASSLLPDSNYGYTF. Full variable domain (rest looked up from reference TRBV18 and TRBJ1-2): NAGVMQNPRHLVRRRGQEARLRCSPMKGHSHVYWYRQLPEEGLKFMVYLQKENIIDESGMPKERFSAEFPKEGPSILRIQQVVRGDSAAYFCASSLLPDSNYGYTFGSGTRLTVV.

This chain connects TRBV6-2 or TRBV6-3 to TRBJ2-7; unclear D gene. Germline-derived CDR1 and CDR2 are MNHEY and SVGEGT. The CDR3 consists of 14 residues. With 3 bases removed from V and 4 bases from J, the gap between germline ends came to 13 bases. CDR3 sequence (DNA): TGTGCCAGCAGTTATGCCAGAGGTTGGTACGAGCAGTACTTC. Translated: CASSYARGWYEQYF.

A single count supports this clone. The gene calls are TRBV6-2 or TRBV6-3 and TRBJ2-7, with 7 nucleotides matching TRBD1. Germline loops: CDR1 MNHEY, CDR2 SVGEGT. The V and J ends lost 2 bases and 4 bases, in that order; junction bases with no gene match: 11. This CDR3 contains 16 residues. CDR3 nucleotides: TGTGCCAGCAGTTACGCGGTCCTTACAGGGGATTACGAGCAGTACTTC. Amino acid sequence: CASSYAVLTGDYEQYF.

The CDR3 loop reads CASTRGGGTEAFF. Written as DNA, the CDR3 is TGCGCCAGCACTCGGGGGGGAGGGACTGAAGCTTTCTTT. The genes are TRBV10-2 and TRBJ1-1; D is perhaps TRBD1 (5 bases). The CDR3 is 13 amino acids. V was cut by 7 bases and J by 5 bases, with 14 bases left in between. The V gene's germline CDR1 is WSHSY and CDR2 SAAADI.

The rearrangement joins TRBV11-3 to TRBJ2-2; 13 positions agree with TRBD2. This CDR3 has 16 amino acids. Unmatched junction bases numbered 5, after V lost 5 bases and J lost 5 bases. CDR1 is SGHNT and CDR2 is YENEEA in the germline V gene. Here the CDR3 reads CASSQGLAGTTGELFF. CDR3 sequence (DNA): TGTGCCAGCAGCCAGGGACTAGCGGGGACAACCGGGGAGCTGTTTTTT. The whole variable domain, filled in from reference TRBV11-3 and TRBJ2-2, reads EAGVVQSPRYKIIEKKQPVAFWCNPISGHNTLYWYLQNLGQGPELLIRYENEEAVDDSQLPKDRFSAERLKGVDSTLKIQPAELGDSAVYLCASSQGLAGTTGELFFGEGSRLTVL.

In this sample, this clone turned up once. The CDR3 here is CAWSVGQDSPLHF. The CDR3 bases are TGTGCCTGGAGTGTGGGACAGGATTCACCCCTCCACTTT. The chain has TRBV30 and TRBJ1-6; 8 nucleotides match TRBD1. Germline lookup yields CDR1 GTSNPN and CDR2 SVGIG (reference sequence). Germline trimming cut 0 bases from V and 8 bases from J; bases unmatched to any gene: 0. This CDR3 has 13 residues.

This chain connects TRBV5-4 to TRBJ2-2, with a weak D call TRBD1 (5 bases). Germline CDR1 and CDR2: SGHNT and YYREEE (reference sequence). The CDR3 contains 15 residues. Deletions cut 0 bases from V and 0 bases from J, with 6 bases between. The CDR3 sequence is CASSLDRSNTGELFF. The CDR3 nucleotides are TGTGCCAGCAGCTTGGACAGGTCGAACACCGGGGAGCTGTTTTTT.